What follows describes a single T cell receptor (beta chain). This clone was picked up one time. The specificity of this receptor is unknown. Qualities for individual bases were not recorded, and no much larger clone is one base off. The data were obtained in a study of blood T cell repertoires in COVID-19 (dated by TCRdb to the early 2020s). With respect to the entire study: The collaborator samples originated in the United States, Italy and Spain and spanned the acute and convalescent phases of COVID-19. Nearly every sample came with metadata listing a de-identified subject ID, COVID-19 status, age in years and sex. The prospective study material was composed of cDNA or gDNA derived from T cells, B-cell-depleted T cells, or PBMCs. A freely available public database, intended as a resource for researchers studying the immune response to SARS-CoV-2, is where the repertoires were released. HLA class I and class II types, where available, came from metadata supplied by the sample provider rather than from assay-based typing. The samples were drawn from two sources: the first 160 participants of the ongoing ImmuneRACE study, and 1,000 to 1,500 subjects contributed by 6 global collaborators. The dataset comprised deeply sampled blood TCRbeta repertoires from subjects exposed to, actively infected with, or recovered from COVID-19. Broader findings and caveats from the paper: The amount of clinical and demographic metadata varied by source and participant and was provided uncurated.

Collaborating institutions collected whole blood in K2EDTA tubes following their own protocols. Collaborator samples were shipped for TCRbeta analysis as frozen whole blood, isolated PBMCs, or DNA extracted from either sample type. Taken from the germline V gene, the CDR1 and CDR2 loops are KGHSH and LQKENI. The CDR3 runs 11 residues from the cysteine to the phenylalanine. Just CDR3 DNA is preserved here, 33 bases in frame from base 1. Trimming leaves V shorter by 2 bases and J shorter by 10 bases, with the junction holding 0 bases beyond the gene matches. TCRbeta CDR3 regions were amplified from genomic DNA using the immunoSEQ Assay, a bias-controlled multiplex PCR. As for the original processing: Nucleated cell counts per sample were estimated from amplification of reference gene primers within the assay. To quantify the absolute abundance of each unique TCRbeta CDR3 rearrangement, sequence reads were collapsed and filtered. Productive Simpson clonality was computed per sample as the square root of Simpson's diversity index over productive rearrangements. TCRdb provides this immuneACCESS table in a form limited to in-frame rearrangements. Some clones are lacking; in checked studies, under half of them reflect an unresolved V gene, and why the rest are absent is not known. Clonal size and the V and J genes are those of that table, whereas D and trimming came from the DNA. For this sample there are about 42,000 clones; about 80% appear just once. The top ten clones comprise about 45% of the sample.

Sequencing was performed on peripheral blood. This receptor was identified in a human donor in a cohort sampled during active COVID-19. The chain joins TRBV18 to TRBJ1-1, and 8 junction bases match TRBD1. In nucleotides, the sequence is TGTGCCAGCTCACCAGACAGGGGAGCTTTCTTT. The translation is CASSPDRGAFF.